Below, one TCR beta chain is given with its context. Profiling relied on immunoSEQ multiplex PCR, and the TCRdb table lists in-frame clones only, not all of them. The sample yields some 300,000 clones, roughly nine tenths seen once. These data are taken from a study of blood T cell repertoires in COVID-19. V gave up 5 bases and J gave up 4 bases, with 12 bases separating them. The CDR3 loop spans 14 amino acids. Germline loops: CDR1 LNHDA, CDR2 SQIVND (reference sequence). This receptor was identified in a woman in her fifties or sixties who had been exposed to COVID-19. The chain combines TRBV19 with TRBJ2-1; no reliable D call. The sample was PBMCs or T cells enriched from blood (not recorded which). In DNA, the CDR3 is TGTGCCAGTAGTCAGAGGTCCGGATACAATGAGCAGTTCTTC. Residues: CASSQRSGYNEQFF.